This TCR beta chain was recovered during a study of T cell responses to AZD1222 COVID-19 vaccine. Study-wide results and caveats: Clonal diversity was possibly underestimated; the donors were predominantly white British and more often female. There were repertoire samples only from the period after the peak T cell response.

Second-dose groups at about 4 or about 12 weeks were pooled. Points on this clone: Its antigen is currently unknown.

The CDR3 covers 14 residues. Germline CDR1 and CDR2: SGHDT and YYEEEE. The ends were cut back, 5 bases at V and 4 bases at J, with 15 bases in the middle. Clones were sequenced by immunoSEQ multiplex PCR, and TCRdb holds only the in-frame ones, with some missing. The table records about 200,000 clones, approximately 93% of them present only once. The sequences come from peripheral blood, collected 28 days after the second AZD1222 dose. The sequence was obtained from an adult who received the AZD1222 COVID-19 vaccine. The genes are TRBV5-6 and TRBJ1-2; a weak D match, TRBD1 (6 bases). CDR3 region: CASRNSGTPYGYTF. DNA for the CDR3: TGTGCCAGCAGGAACTCCGGGACACCCTATGGCTACACCTTC.